What follows is one TCR beta chain and its context. The entry originates in a study of blood T cell repertoires in COVID-19. Clones were sequenced by immunoSEQ multiplex PCR, and TCRdb holds only the in-frame ones, with some missing. The sample lists 290,000 or so clones, 87% occurring once. Germline loops: CDR1 SGHNT, CDR2 YENEEA. The CDR3 contains 12 residues. With 1 base removed from V and 7 bases from J, the gap between germline ends came to 8 bases. The chain is built from TRBV11-3 and TRBJ2-7, with D hard to call. The receptor's source is a man in his late teens or twenties with active or convalescent COVID-19. The sample consisted of peripheral blood. The CDR3 spells CASSLGPREQYF. The DNA for the CDR3 is TGTGCCAGCAGCTTAGGCCCCAGAGAGCAGTACTTC.